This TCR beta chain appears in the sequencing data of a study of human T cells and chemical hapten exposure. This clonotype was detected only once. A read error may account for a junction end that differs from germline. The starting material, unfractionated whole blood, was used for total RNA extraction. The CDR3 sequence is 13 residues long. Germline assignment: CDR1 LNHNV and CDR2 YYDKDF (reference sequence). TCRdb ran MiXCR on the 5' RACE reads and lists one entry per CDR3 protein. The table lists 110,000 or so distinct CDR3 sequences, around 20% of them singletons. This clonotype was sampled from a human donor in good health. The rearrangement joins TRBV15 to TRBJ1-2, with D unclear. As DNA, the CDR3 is TGTGCCACCAGCAGAGCGGGATTCTATGGCTGCACCTTC. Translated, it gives CATSRAGFYGCTF. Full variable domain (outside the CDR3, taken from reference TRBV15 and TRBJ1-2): DAMVIQNPRYQVTQFGKPVTLSCSQTLNHNVMYWYQQKSSQAPKLLFHYYDKDFNNEADTPDNFQSRRPNTSFCFLDIRSPGLGDTAMYLCATSRAGFYGCTFGSGTRLTVV.